The 18 T cell receptor beta chains below come from one sample, sequenced in a study of CD8+ T cells in alopecia areata. The authors extracted RNA and reverse transcribed it into cDNA as the sequencing template. Generated by immunoSEQ multiplex PCR, the TCRdb table keeps only in-frame clones and is missing some. The table shows under 150,000 clones, with approximately 51% occurring only once. Treatment meaning: oral pan-JAK inhibitor, 5-10 mg twice daily. The sequencing here drew on CD4+ T cells sorted from blood, taken at week 24, from a patient treated with tofacitinib. Every receptor here comes from a human donor with alopecia areata.

This clone was counted between two and nine times. The chain uses TRBV4-1 and TRBJ1-5; D uncertain. Germline V gene sequence: CDR1 MGHRA, CDR2 YSYEKL. The CDR3 totals 13 residues. Between the trimmed V and J ends, which lost 3 bases and 4 bases, there was a span of 7 bases. CDR3 in amino acids: CASSHGPNQPQHF. In DNA, the CDR3 is TGCGCCAGCAGCCACGGGCCGAATCAGCCCCAGCATTTT.

This chain links TRBV4-3 with TRBJ2-7, with 7 bases fitting TRBD1. The V gene's germline CDR1 is LGHNA and CDR2 YSLEER. The junction had 9 bases not matched to a gene; V was cut back by 4 bases and J by 3 bases. The CDR3 is made up of 15 amino acids. The CDR3 loop reads CASSRVRQGDYEQYF. In DNA, the CDR3 is TGCGCCAGCAGCCGAGTAAGGCAGGGGGACTACGAGCAGTACTTC.

The chain carries TRBV30 and TRBJ2-4, with D possibly being TRBD2 (5 bases). Trimming took off 4 bases at V and 7 bases at J, with 14 bases between the two ends. CDR3 length: 13 amino acids. Germline assignment: CDR1 GTSNPN and CDR2 SVGIG (reference sequence). CDR3 in DNA: TGTGCCTGGAATCGGGGTGTAGGGAACATTCAGTACTTC. This encodes CAWNRGVGNIQYF.

J is TRBJ2-7 and V is TRBV5-1; 11 bases line up with TRBD1. This CDR3 has 14 amino acids. The germline V gene has CDR1 SGHRS and CDR2 YFSETQ. V lost 4 bases to trimming and J lost 2 bases; unmatched junction nucleotides: 2. The DNA for the CDR3 is TGCGCCAGCAGCACGGGACAGGGGGCCTACGAGCAGTACTTC. It is translated as CASSTGQGAYEQYF.

V is TRBV6-5 and J is TRBJ1-1; TRBD1 agrees at 8 bases. V shed 6 bases and J 4 bases; nucleotides not matched to a gene: 10. Per germline, CDR1 MNHEY and CDR2 SVGAGI. This CDR3 spans 15 amino acids. The chain's CDR3 is CASSQGTTGGTEAFF. The CDR3 DNA reads TGTGCCAGCAGCCAAGGAACCACAGGGGGCACTGAAGCTTTCTTT.

V is TRBV30 and J is TRBJ1-2; D is undetermined. Deletions cut 2 bases from V and 5 bases from J, with 9 bases between. The CDR3 runs to 12 residues. Germline CDR1 GTSNPN, CDR2 SVGIG (reference sequence). CDR3 bases: TGTGCCTGGAGTCTGCCTGGGTATGGCTACACCTTC. Translating gives CAWSLPGYGYTF.

On this clone: The same CDR3 also results from other DNA sequences found in this sample. The chain recombines TRBV4-3 with TRBJ2-3; the D is unclear. V was clipped by 1 base and J by 6 bases, with 8 bases between them. Germline CDR1 LGHNA, CDR2 YSLEER. The CDR3 runs 13 residues. Here the CDR3 DNA reads TGCGCCAGCAGCCAAGGGCGTAAGGATACGCAGTATTTT. Translated: CASSQGRKDTQYF.

V and J are TRBV2 and TRBJ1-6; 8 nucleotides align to TRBD1. The CDR3 loop spans 15 amino acids. Trimming took 1 base from V and 10 from J; bases not matched to a gene: 6. Germline V gene lookup returns CDR1 SNHLY and CDR2 FYNNEI. The CDR3 loop is CASSEVEGTGSPLHF. CDR3 in DNA: TGTGCCAGCAGTGAAGTCGAAGGGACAGGCTCACCCCTCCACTTT.

This clone has a handful of counts. The rearrangement links TRBV29-1 to TRBJ2-3; TRBD1 matches at 9 bases. There are 14 residues in the CDR3. The V gene end was trimmed by 3 bases and the J gene end by 4 bases; junction bases not matched to a gene: 5. Germline lookup yields CDR1 SQVTM and CDR2 ANQGSEA. For the CDR3, the DNA is TGCAGCGTTGATGGGGACAGGGTGCCAGATACGCAGTATTTT. Protein product: CSVDGDRVPDTQYF.

This rearrangement joins TRBV5-6 to TRBJ2-1; D unresolved. Deletions cut 2 bases from V and 10 bases from J, with 10 bases between. This CDR3 contains 12 residues. The germline gives CDR1 SGHDT, CDR2 YYEEEE. The CDR3 nucleotides read TGTGCCAGCAGCTTACACCCCACGGAGCAGTTCTTC. This encodes CASSLHPTEQFF.

This rearrangement joins TRBV10-3 to TRBJ2-3; possible D gene TRBD2, 6 bases. CDR1 ENHRY and CDR2 SYGVKD come from the germline V gene. CDR3 length equals 18 residues. V lost 3 bases and J 2 bases, leaving 21 bases between the germline ends. As DNA, the CDR3 is TGTGCCATCAGTGATAGACGGTTAGGCGGGGTGACCACAGATACGCAGTATTTT. As protein: CAISDRRLGGVTTDTQYF.

This clone showed up just a few times. This rearrangement joins TRBV7-2 to TRBJ2-1, with TRBD2 matching 12 bases. In germline, CDR1 is SGHTA, CDR2 FQGNSA. This CDR3 contains 15 residues. With 4 bases clipped from V and 7 bases from J, the junction kept 5 bases outside the gene matches. As DNA, the CDR3 is TGTGCCAGCAGCTCCGGGACTAGCGGGTTAAATGAGCAGTTCTTC. Protein product: CASSSGTSGLNEQFF.

CDR3 region: CATSRERLYTQYF. The CDR3 DNA reads as TGTGCCACCAGCAGAGAGAGGTTGTATACGCAGTATTTT. This rearrangement joins TRBV15 to TRBJ2-3; D is unclear. The CDR3 is 13 residues long. CDR1 is LNHNV and CDR2 is YYDKDF in the germline V gene (reference sequence). Deletions cut 0 bases from V and 7 bases from J, with 8 bases between.

This sequence joins TRBV6-5 and TRBJ1-5; D might be TRBD1 (5 bases). V was trimmed by 8 bases and J by 7 bases, leaving 18 bases between them. The V gene's germline CDR1 is MNHEY and CDR2 SVGAGI. The CDR3 totals 14 residues. CDR3 residues: CASGEGEGRQPQHF. The CDR3 coding sequence is TGTGCCAGCGGGGAGGGAGAGGGGCGGCAGCCCCAGCATTTT.

The CDR3 region has the DNA TGCGCCAGCAGCTTGGGCCAGGGGGGCTATAATTCACCCCTCCACTTT. Its translation is CASSLGQGGYNSPLHF. The chain couples TRBV5-1 to TRBJ1-6; 7 nucleotides align to TRBD1. The CDR3 totals 16 residues. J was trimmed by 3 bases and V by 0 bases; bases with no gene match: 3. CDR1 SGHRS and CDR2 YFSETQ come from the germline V gene.

The CDR3 loop reads CASSPRDRDEQYF. The CDR3 nucleotides are TGTGCCAGCAGCCCGAGGGACAGGGACGAGCAGTACTTC. The rearrangement uses TRBV11-2 and TRBJ2-7, with TRBD1 identical over 9 bases. Germline loops: CDR1 SGHAT, CDR2 FQNNGV. Trimming took 5 bases from V and 5 from J; bases not matched to a gene: 4. This CDR3 has 13 amino acids.

This clone appeared a few times. The rearrangement joins TRBV6-5 to TRBJ2-3; D not certain. CDR3 length equals 15 residues. Germline V gives CDR1 MNHEY, CDR2 SVGAGI. The V end was cut by 0 bases, the J end by 4 bases, with 11 bases between. CDR3 in DNA: TGTGCCAGCAGTTACTCGCGCCCCTCGGCAGATACGCAGTATTTT. Translating it yields CASSYSRPSADTQYF.

As DNA, the CDR3 is TGTGCCATCAAGGGGGCAAACTATGGCTACACCTTC. It translates to CAIKGANYGYTF. V and J are TRBV10-3 and TRBJ1-2, with 7 bases aligning to TRBD1. The CDR3 length is 12 residues. Germline CDR1 ENHRY, CDR2 SYGVKD. V trimming: 7 bases; J trimming: 2 bases; junction bases outside the gene matches: 1.